This TCR beta chain was recovered during a study of cytomegalovirus exposure and HLA in healthy donors. Profiled with immunoSEQ multiplex PCR; TCRdb holds only in-frame clones, not every one. The sample contains 150,000 to 200,000 clones, roughly 77% of which appear only once. Sample: PBMCs. The clonotype was recovered from a woman aged 25 to 39 in good health and CMV-seronegative.

The CDR3 nucleotides read TGTGCCAGCAGCTCCGGACTAGCGGACAACACCGGGGAGCTGTTTTTT. Its protein product is CASSSGLADNTGELFF. The chain is built from TRBV5-5 and TRBJ2-2, with 10 bases matching TRBD2. The germline V gene encodes CDR1 SGHKS and CDR2 YYEKEE (reference sequence). There are 16 residues in the CDR3. V shed 3 bases and J 2 bases; nucleotides not matched to a gene: 4.